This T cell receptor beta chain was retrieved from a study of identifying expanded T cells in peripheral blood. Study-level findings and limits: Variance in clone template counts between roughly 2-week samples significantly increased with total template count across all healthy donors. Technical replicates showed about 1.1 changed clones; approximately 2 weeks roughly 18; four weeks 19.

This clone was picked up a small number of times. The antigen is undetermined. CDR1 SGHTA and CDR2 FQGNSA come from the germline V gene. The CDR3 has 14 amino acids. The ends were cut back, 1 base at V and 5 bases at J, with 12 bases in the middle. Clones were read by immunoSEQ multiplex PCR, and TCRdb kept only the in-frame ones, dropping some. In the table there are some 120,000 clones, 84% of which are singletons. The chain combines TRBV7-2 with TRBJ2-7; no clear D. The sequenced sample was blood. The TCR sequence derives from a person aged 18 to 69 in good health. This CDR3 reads CASSLGPARDEQYF. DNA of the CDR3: TGTGCCAGCAGCTTAGGGCCAGCCCGGGACGAGCAGTACTTC.